The 16 T cell receptor beta chains reported below all come from one sample, sequenced in a study of blood T cells in healthy people across ages. For the second PCR, which ran for about 6 to 11 cycles, a sample-barcoded 5' primer and a J-beta primer mix were used. TCRdb recomputed calls from the 5' RACE reads with MiXCR, one row per CDR3 protein. The sample has about 1.7 million distinct CDR3 sequences, 28% seen once. Sequencing was carried out using blood. The receptor source for this set is a woman under 40 in good health.

The chain links TRBV4-3 to TRBJ1-2; D unresolved. Germline CDR1 and CDR2: LGHNA and YSLEER. V was pared by 0 bases and J by 1 base, with 9 bases between. The CDR3 covers 15 residues. The CDR3 DNA is TGCGCCAGCAGCCAAGAATTAGGAGTTAACTATGGCTACACCTTC. This gives the protein CASSQELGVNYGYTF.

V and J are TRBV28 and TRBJ2-5, with D maybe TRBD2 (5 bases). Looked up from germline, CDR1 is MDHEN and CDR2 is SYDVKM. V was pared by 6 bases and J by 0 bases, with 20 bases between. This CDR3 spans 17 amino acids. The CDR3 nucleotides read TGTGCCAGCAGCTATGGGAGTATAGGGCGGCACCAAGAGACCCAGTACTTC. This gives the protein CASSYGSIGRHQETQYF.

The V call is TRBV7-3, the J call TRBJ2-3; 8 nucleotides agree with TRBD2. Per the germline V gene, CDR1 is SGHTA and CDR2 is FQGTGA. V lost 2 bases to trimming and J lost 14 bases; unmatched junction nucleotides: 12. The CDR3 has 14 amino acids. CDR3 sequence reads: CASSLDAGAGDRYF. Here the CDR3 DNA reads TGTGCCAGCAGCTTAGACGCAGGAGCGGGGGATAGGTATTTT.

There are many counts of this clonotype. V and J are TRBV2 and TRBJ2-5, with D possibly matching TRBD2 (6 bases). The germline V gene has CDR1 SNHLY and CDR2 FYNNEI. The CDR3 length is 15 residues. V was trimmed by 6 bases and J by 1 base, leaving 15 bases between them. The CDR3: CASSSRAGGQETQYF. CDR3 nucleotide sequence: TGTGCCAGCAGCAGTCGAGCGGGCGGCCAAGAGACCCAGTACTTC.

The V and J genes are TRBV7-2 and TRBJ2-5, with 8 bases fitting TRBD1. Germline lookup yields CDR1 SGHTA and CDR2 FQGNSA. The CDR3 consists of 16 residues. The trim removed 0 bases at V and 4 bases at J, leaving 7 bases unmatched. The DNA for the CDR3 is TGTGCCAGCAGCTTAGCGGGACAGGTTGTAGGAGAGACCCAGTACTTC. Translating it yields CASSLAGQVVGETQYF.

This clonotype was detected a few times. The chain is built from TRBV28 and TRBJ2-4, with D uncertain. V dropped 8 bases and J dropped 0 bases, with 11 bases sitting between them. The CDR3 totals 14 residues. Germline CDR1 and CDR2: MDHEN and SYDVKM. CDR3 in amino acids: CASSAFLAKNIQYF. In nucleotides, the CDR3 is TGTGCCAGCTCCGCCTTCCTAGCCAAAAACATTCAGTACTTC.

A few counts support this clonotype. The chain links TRBV12-5 to TRBJ2-5; D not resolved. CDR1 is LGHNT and CDR2 is FRNRAP in the germline V gene. The CDR3 loop spans 15 amino acids. V was shortened by 7 bases and J by 5 bases, with 20 bases between the two germline ends. The CDR3 loop is CASAPPAPSRETQYF. The CDR3 coding sequence is TGTGCTAGTGCCCCCCCCGCTCCTTCCAGGGAGACCCAGTACTTC.

Concerning this clonotype itself: Given the absence of the conserved phenylalanine or tryptophan at the CDR3 end, a read error is likely. The rearrangement joins TRBV7-9 to TRBJ1-1; D uncertain. The CDR3 is 15 residues long. Trimming removed 1 base at V and 0 bases at J, with 9 bases between. The germline V gene encodes CDR1 SEHNR and CDR2 FQNEAQ (reference sequence). The CDR3 DNA reads as TGTGCCAGCAGCTTAGTGGGAAATCTGAACACTGAAGCTTTCTGT. This translates into CASSLVGNLNTEAFC.

DNA of the CDR3: TGTGCCAGCAGCTTAGGGACGGGGCGAGGTGATCAGCCCCAGCATTTT. Protein product: CASSLGTGRGDQPQHF. The chain has TRBV7-2 and TRBJ1-5, with D possibly TRBD1 on 5 matching bases. This CDR3 is 16 amino acids long. CDR1 SGHTA and CDR2 FQGNSA come from the germline V gene. V lost 1 base, J lost 5 bases, and 15 bases lay in between.

The chain recombines TRBV23-1 with TRBJ2-7; 12 nucleotides match TRBD2. TRBV23-1 is noted as an ORF with a role that remains uncertain. V was pared by 0 bases and J by 5 bases, with 8 bases of the junction left unmatched. This CDR3 region has 17 residues. This chain's CDR3 is CASSQSTSGRALNEQYF. For the CDR3, the DNA is TGCGCCAGCAGTCAATCGACTAGCGGGAGAGCCCTCAACGAGCAGTACTTC.

This clonotype was recorded a few times. The CDR3 DNA sequence: TGTGCCAGCAGCCCGCGGGGCGGAATTAATGAAAAACTGTTTTTT. This sequence encodes CASSPRGGINEKLFF. The gene calls are TRBV7-9 and TRBJ1-4; the D gene is possibly TRBD1 (5 bases). The V end was cut by 5 bases, the J end by 4 bases, with 14 bases between. The CDR3 has 15 amino acids. CDR1 and CDR2 (germline): SEHNR, FQNEAQ (reference sequence).

CDR3 sequence reads: CASSLAPDRVGNQPQHF. CDR3 in DNA: TGTGCCAGCAGCTTAGCTCCCGACCGAGTGGGCAATCAGCCCCAGCATTTT. The chain is built from TRBV7-9 and TRBJ1-5, with D uncertain. The ends were cut back, 0 bases at V and 2 bases at J, with 14 bases in the middle. Germline V lookup: CDR1 SEHNR, CDR2 FQNEAQ (reference sequence). CDR3 size: 17 residues. Drawing the rest from reference TRBV7-9 and TRBJ1-5, the complete variable domain is DTGVSQNPRHKITKRGQNVTFRCDPISEHNRLYWYRQTLGQGPEFLTYFQNEAQLEKSRLLSDRFSAERPKGSFSTLEIQRTEQGDSAMYLCASSLAPDRVGNQPQHFGDGTRLSIL.

This clonotype was seen a few times. This rearrangement joins TRBV20-1 to TRBJ2-5; D is perhaps TRBD1 (6 bases). This CDR3 contains 14 residues. The germline V gene has CDR1 DFQATT and CDR2 SNEGSKA (reference sequence). V shed 3 bases and J shed 5 bases, with 16 bases lying between them. The CDR3 DNA follows: TGCAGTGCTAGCGACCAGGGGATTACGGAGACCCAGTACTTC. Translation: CSASDQGITETQYF.

The chain is built from TRBV21-1 and TRBJ2-3; the tabulated D call, TRBD1, remains unverified against the DNA. TRBV21-1 is a pseudogene locus. The CDR3 has 15 amino acids. CDR3 amino acids: CASSPRDRAGDTQYF. The CDR3 bases are TGTGCCAGCAGCCCTAGAGACAGGGCCGGAGATACGCAGTATTTT.

In its sample, this clonotype was seen many times. CDR3 residues: CASSLQLAGAYNEQFF. The CDR3 DNA reads TGCGCCAGCAGCCTTCAACTAGCGGGAGCCTACAATGAGCAGTTCTTC. The V and J genes are TRBV4-3 and TRBJ2-1; TRBD2 agrees at 11 bases. Germline values: CDR1 LGHNA, CDR2 YSLEER. The CDR3 extends over 16 amino acids. Trimming took 4 bases from V and 2 from J; bases not matched to a gene: 4.

Note on this clonotype: This may arise from a read error, as a much more abundant clone is one base away. This rearrangement joins TRBV20-1 to TRBJ2-5, with TRBD1 identical over 7 bases. Germline V gene data show CDR1 as DFQATT and CDR2 as SNEGSKA (reference sequence). The CDR3 contains 14 residues. The CDR3 loop reads CSASGQARPETRYF. CDR3 coding DNA: TGCAGTGCTAGTGGACAGGCGCGGCCAGAGACCCGGTACTTC.